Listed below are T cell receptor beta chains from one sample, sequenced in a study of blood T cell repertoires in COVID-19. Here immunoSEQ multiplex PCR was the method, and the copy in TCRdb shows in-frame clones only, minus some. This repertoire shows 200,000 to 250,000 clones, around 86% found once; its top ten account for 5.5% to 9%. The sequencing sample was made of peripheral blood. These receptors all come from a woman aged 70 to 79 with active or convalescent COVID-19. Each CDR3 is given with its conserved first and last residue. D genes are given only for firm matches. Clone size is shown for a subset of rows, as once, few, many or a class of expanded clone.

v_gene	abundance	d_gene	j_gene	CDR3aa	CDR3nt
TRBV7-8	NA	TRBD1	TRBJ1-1	CASSLDRGGGAFF	TGTGCCAGCAGCTTGGACAGGGGAGGAGGAGCTTTCTTT
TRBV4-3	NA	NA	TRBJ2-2	CASSQDSGQFTGELFF	TGCGCCAGCAGCCAAGATAGCGGTCAGTTCACGGGGGAGCTGTTTTTT
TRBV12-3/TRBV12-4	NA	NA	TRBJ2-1	CASRGPRVEQFF	TGTGCCAGCAGAGGCCCGAGGGTTGAGCAGTTCTTC
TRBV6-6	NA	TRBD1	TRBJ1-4	CASSLGQGLEKLFF	TGTGCCAGCAGTTTGGGACAGGGACTTGAGAAACTGTTTTTT
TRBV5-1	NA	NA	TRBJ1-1	CASSLAIGGGNTEAFF	TGCGCCAGCAGCTTGGCGATCGGGGGAGGGAACACTGAAGCTTTCTTT
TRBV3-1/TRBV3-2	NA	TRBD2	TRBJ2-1	CASSLPIPLAGGYNEQFF	TGTGCCAGCAGCCTACCAATCCCGTTAGCGGGGGGGTACAATGAGCAGTTCTTC
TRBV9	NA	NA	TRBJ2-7	CASSVGGFSYEQYF	TGTGCCAGCAGCGTAGGCGGCTTTTCCTACGAGCAGTACTTC
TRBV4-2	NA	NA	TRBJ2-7	CASSQEAVTREIGYEQYF	TGTGCCAGCAGCCAAGAAGCCGTGACTAGGGAGATCGGCTACGAGCAGTACTTC
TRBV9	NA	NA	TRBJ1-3	CASSVGGREGFSGNTIYF	TGTGCCAGCAGCGTAGGGGGCAGGGAAGGGTTCTCTGGAAACACCATATATTTT
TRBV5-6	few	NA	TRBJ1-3	CASSLSNTIYF	TGTGCCAGCAGCTTGTCGAACACCATATATTTT
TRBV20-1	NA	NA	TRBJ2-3	CSASPELGGVDTQYF	TGCAGTGCTAGTCCGGAACTAGGGGGTGTTGATACGCAGTATTTT
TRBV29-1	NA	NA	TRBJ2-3	CSVGGSGFTDTQYF	TGCAGCGTTGGGGGTAGCGGATTCACAGATACGCAGTATTTT
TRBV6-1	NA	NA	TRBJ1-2	CASSERVGSRGYTF	TGTGCCAGCAGTGAACGGGTCGGATCGCGGGGCTACACCTTC
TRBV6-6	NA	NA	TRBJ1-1	CASSYAGAVAFF	TGTGCCAGCAGTTACGCGGGGGCAGTGGCTTTCTTT
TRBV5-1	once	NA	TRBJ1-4	CASSLAVNEKLFF	TGCGCCAGCAGCTTGGCGGTAAATGAAAAACTGTTTTTT
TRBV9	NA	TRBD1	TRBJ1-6	CASSSRDRNNSPLHF	TGTGCCAGCAGCTCCCGGGACAGGAATAATTCACCCCTCCACTTT
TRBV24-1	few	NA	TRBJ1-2	CATSDFASNYGYTF	TGTGCCACCAGTGATTTTGCGAGTAACTATGGCTACACCTTC
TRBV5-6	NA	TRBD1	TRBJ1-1	CASSPLDRVPYQDTEAFF	TGTGCCAGCAGCCCCTTAGACAGGGTACCTTACCAGGACACTGAAGCTTTCTTT
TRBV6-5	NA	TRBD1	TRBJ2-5	CASSYPKGQGGETQYF	TGTGCCAGCAGTTACCCGAAGGGACAGGGGGGAGAGACCCAGTACTTC
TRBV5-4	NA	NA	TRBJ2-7	CASSSRMADSEQYF	TGTGCCAGCAGCTCCCGGATGGCGGATTCCGAGCAGTACTTC
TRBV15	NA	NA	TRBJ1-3	CATSRGTGSSGNTIYF	TGTGCCACCAGCAGAGGAACAGGGTCATCTGGAAACACCATATATTTT
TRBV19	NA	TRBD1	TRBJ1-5	CASVFTGVLMNQPQHF	TGTGCCAGCGTTTTTACAGGGGTCTTGATGAATCAGCCCCAGCATTTT
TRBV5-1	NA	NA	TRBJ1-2	CASSSPGEGGYTF	TGCGCCAGCAGCTCCCCAGGGGAGGGTGGCTACACCTTC
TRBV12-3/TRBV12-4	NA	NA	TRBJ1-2	CASSPQGIYGYTF	TGTGCCAGCAGTCCTCAGGGGATCTATGGCTACACCTTC
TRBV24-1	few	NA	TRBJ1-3	CALRGSTIYF	TGTGCCTTACGCGGCAGCACCATATATTTT
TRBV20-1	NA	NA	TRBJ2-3	CSASYGSVADTQYF	TGCAGTGCTAGTTACGGGTCAGTTGCAGATACGCAGTATTTT
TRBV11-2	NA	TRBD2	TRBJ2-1	CASTGGGEQFF	TGTGCCAGCACCGGGGGAGGGGAGCAGTTCTTC
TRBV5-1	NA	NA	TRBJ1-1	CASSLRGEGMNTEAFF	TGCGCCAGCAGCTTGAGAGGAGAGGGCATGAACACTGAAGCTTTCTTT
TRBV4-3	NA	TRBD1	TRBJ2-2	CASSQGMGQSTGELFF	TGCGCCAGCAGCCAAGGCATGGGACAGTCCACCGGGGAGCTGTTTTTT
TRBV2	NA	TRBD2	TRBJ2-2	CASSEARGAAELFF	TGTGCCAGCAGTGAAGCGCGGGGGGCGGCGGAGCTGTTTTTT
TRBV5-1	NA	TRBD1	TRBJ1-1	CASRFGDRGNPEAFF	TGCGCCAGCAGGTTTGGAGACAGGGGCAATCCTGAAGCTTTCTTT
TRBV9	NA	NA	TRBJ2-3	CASSERLASSAYF	TGTGCCAGCAGCGAGAGACTGGCCTCCAGTGCTTATTTT
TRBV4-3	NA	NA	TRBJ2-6	CASSQDGIQGVSGANVLTF	TGCGCCAGCAGCCAAGATGGTATACAGGGAGTTTCTGGGGCCAACGTCCTGACTTTC
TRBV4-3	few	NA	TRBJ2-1	CASSPLASHDEQFF	TGCGCCAGCAGCCCCCTAGCGTCACACGATGAGCAGTTCTTC
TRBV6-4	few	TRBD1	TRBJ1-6	CASSVAGQGNSPLHF	TGTGCCAGCAGTGTCGCGGGACAGGGTAATTCACCCCTCCACTTT
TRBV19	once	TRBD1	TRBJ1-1	CASSRLSTGGWTEAFF	TGTGCCAGTAGTCGCCTCAGTACAGGGGGTTGGACTGAAGCTTTCTTT